This passage covers 27 T cell receptor beta chains from one sample sequenced in a study of regulatory T cells in long-lasting Graves disease. Arm-PCR of CDR3 regions with iRepertoire HTBI primers generated TCR beta libraries. TCRdb called the multiplex PCR reads again in MiXCR, with one record for every CDR3 protein. This table holds some 370,000 distinct CDR3 sequences, 12% found once. Time point of the sample: newly diagnosed GD, antithyroid drugs for less than 3 months. Researchers made the TCR library from RNA that was extracted from PBMCs. This sample also belongs to another study, concerning T cells in Graves' hyperthyroidism and ophthalmopathy.

The material sequenced was peripheral blood mononuclear cells (PBMCs), taken at new diagnosis, from a patient treated with antithyroid drugs. These receptors were collected from a woman aged 18-30 years with Graves disease.

There are many counts of this clonotype. The J gene is TRBJ2-2, the V gene TRBV24-1; 8 nucleotides agree with TRBD1. Germline V gene lookup returns CDR1 KGHDR and CDR2 SFDVKD. The CDR3 loop spans 16 amino acids. Unmatched junction bases numbered 7, after V lost 4 bases and J lost 4 bases. The CDR3 coding sequence is TGTGCCACCAGTGACTCCGGGACAGGACTCACCGGGGAGCTGTTTTTT. Residues: CATSDSGTGLTGELFF.

This clonotype was counted at least ten times. The chain is built from TRBV10-1 and TRBJ1-1; a weak D match, TRBD1 (5 bases). This CDR3 is 16 amino acids long. Germline CDR1 WNHNN, CDR2 SYGVQD (reference sequence). Trimming pared 10 bases from V and 0 bases from J, leaving 21 bases between. CDR3 amino acids: CATWSGAVGMNTEAFF. DNA for the CDR3: TGCGCCACCTGGAGTGGGGCCGTGGGCATGAACACTGAAGCTTTCTTT.

This clonotype appeared many times. The CDR3 region is CASSRDRGKFYEQYV. The CDR3 DNA reads TGTGCCAGCAGTCGGGACAGAGGAAAATTCTACGAGCAGTACGTC. The chain has TRBV6-1 and TRBJ2-7; 7 positions agree with TRBD1. Germline CDR1 MNHNS, CDR2 SASEGT. V was clipped by 5 bases and J by 3 bases; unmatched bases: 10. This CDR3 has 15 residues.

This clonotype was recorded many times. The chain links TRBV6-2 or TRBV6-3 to TRBJ2-1, with 10 bases that match TRBD2. Germline V gene data show CDR1 as MNHEY and CDR2 as SVGEGT. The J segment lost 8 bases and the V segment lost 0 bases, leaving 16 bases of the junction unmatched. This CDR3 contains 19 residues. As DNA, the CDR3 is TGTGCCAGCAGTTACTCGGGTGGGCGTGCTAGCGGGAGTTTCGATGAGCAGTTCTTC. Its translation: CASSYSGGRASGSFDEQFF.

V usage is TRBV19 and J usage is TRBJ1-5; D not certain. CDR3 length: 13 amino acids. The V gene's germline CDR1 is LNHDA and CDR2 SQIVND (reference sequence). Between the trimmed V and J ends, which lost 2 bases and 9 bases, there was a span of 11 bases. CDR3 amino acids: CASSISSGAPQHF. The DNA of the CDR3 is TGTGCCAGTAGTATATCATCGGGTGCGCCCCAGCATTTT.

This clonotype was detected ten times or more. V usage is TRBV6-5 and J usage is TRBJ1-5, with TRBD1 identical over 7 bases. Germline V gene data show CDR1 as MNHEY and CDR2 as SVGAGI. The CDR3 covers 16 residues. V lost 4 bases and J lost 7; bases outside the gene matches: 13. The CDR3: CASSLLTGTDSQPQHF. The DNA of the CDR3 is TGTGCCAGCAGTTTACTGACCGGGACAGACTCACAGCCCCAGCATTTT.

This clonotype was seen at least ten times. V usage is TRBV20-1 and J usage is TRBJ2-5; the D gene is possibly TRBD1 (6 bases). The V end was cut by 3 bases, the J end by 9 bases, with 26 bases between. From germline, CDR1 is DFQATT and CDR2 SNEGSKA (reference sequence). The CDR3 is 16 amino acids. CDR3 bases: TGCAGTGCTAGGGGGGCCGGGACCAGGGCCCCCGAGGCCCAGTACTTC. Its protein product is CSARGAGTRAPEAQYF.

This clonotype was counted at least ten times. The chain joins TRBV20-1 to TRBJ2-5; D is unresolved. Germline CDR1 reads DFQATT; CDR2 reads SNEGSKA (reference sequence). Trimming shortened V by 0 bases and J by 5 bases, and 16 bases separated the two germline ends. CDR3 length equals 15 residues. CDR3 in DNA: TGCAGTGCTAGAGATCGCGCTGGGATGCGGGAGACCCAGTACTTC. Protein product: CSARDRAGMRETQYF.

This sequence joins TRBV27 and TRBJ1-5; D is unresolved. The V gene lost 5 bases and the J gene lost 5 bases, with 10 bases spanning the gap. The CDR3 is 13 amino acids. The germline CDR1 and CDR2 sequences are MNHEY and SMNVEV (reference sequence). The CDR3 DNA follows: TGTGCCAGCAGTCCGGGCCCACATCAGCCCCAGCATTTT. It codes for CASSPGPHQPQHF.

This clonotype appeared many times. V is TRBV5-1 and J is TRBJ2-7; D call uncertain. V lost 4 bases and J 2 bases, leaving 10 bases between the germline ends. The CDR3 consists of 13 residues. Per germline, CDR1 SGHRS and CDR2 YFSETQ. The CDR3 loop is CASSRMTAYEQYF. As DNA, the CDR3 is TGCGCCAGCAGCCGTATGACCGCCTACGAGCAGTACTTC.

This clonotype was found many times. This rearrangement joins TRBV2 to TRBJ2-2; the D is unclear. Germline CDR1 is SNHLY and CDR2 is FYNNEI. This CDR3 has 14 residues. V was pared by 7 bases and J by 4 bases, with 13 bases between. CDR3 coding DNA: TGTGCCAGCATTGGACCGCCGAGCACCGGGGAGCTGTTTTTT. Encoded protein: CASIGPPSTGELFF.

The rearrangement uses TRBV11-1 and TRBJ1-2, with D possibly TRBD1 on 6 matching bases. The CDR3 totals 14 residues. CDR1 and CDR2 from the germline V gene are SGHAT and FQDESV (reference sequence). V was shortened by 5 bases and J by 7 bases, with 17 bases between the two germline ends. The CDR3 loop reads CASSQGPGEAGYTF. Written as DNA, the CDR3 is TGTGCCAGCAGCCAGGGACCAGGGGAGGCTGGCTACACCTTC.

The chain is built from TRBV19 and TRBJ1-2; D uncertain. CDR3 length equals 13 residues. Per the germline V gene, CDR1 is LNHDA and CDR2 is SQIVND (reference sequence). The ends were cut back, 2 bases at V and 8 bases at J, with 12 bases in the middle. The CDR3 region is CASSIPRGAGYTF. The CDR3 DNA reads TGTGCCAGTAGTATACCGCGGGGTGCGGGCTACACCTTC. The entire variable domain, with the rest obtained from reference TRBV19 and TRBJ1-2, is as follows: DGGITQSPKYLFRKEGQNVTLSCEQNLNHDAMYWYRQDPGQGLRLIYYSQIVNDFQKGDIAEGYSVSREKKESFPLTVTSAQKNPTAFYLCASSIPRGAGYTFGSGTRLTVV.

The rearrangement joins TRBV24-1 to TRBJ2-1; weak D call: TRBD1 (6 bases). V lost 9 bases to trimming and J lost 9 bases, with 11 bases between them. The CDR3 runs 11 residues. The germline V gene has CDR1 KGHDR and CDR2 SFDVKD. For the CDR3, the DNA is TGTGCCACCGAGATACAGGGTGAGCAGTTCTTC. It specifies CATEIQGEQFF.

The sample holds many counts of this clonotype. The chain recombines TRBV15 with TRBJ1-4; no clear D gene. Trimming left V 3 bases short and J 1 base short, with 12 bases between. The CDR3 is 16 residues long. CDR1 is LNHNV, CDR2 YYDKDF, per germline (reference sequence). CDR3 sequence reads: CATSSRPGGTNEKLFF. DNA for the CDR3: TGTGCCACCAGCAGCCGACCCGGAGGAACTAATGAAAAACTGTTTTTT.

In regard to this clonotype: An end of the junction differs from the germline gene, which may be a read error. The chain carries TRBV30 and TRBJ1-3, with a tentative D call TRBD1 (5 bases). This CDR3 has 13 amino acids. Germline V gene data show CDR1 as GTSNPN and CDR2 as SVGIG (reference sequence). The CDR3 loop is CAWSQGTAFPPRF. CDR3 DNA sequence: TGTGCCTGGAGTCAAGGGACGGCTTTTCCGCCACGGTTT. Filled out from reference TRBV30 and TRBJ1-3, the complete variable domain reads SQTIHQWPATLVQPVGSPLSLECTVEGTSNPNLYWYRQAAGRGLQLLFYSVGIGQISSEVPQNLSASRPQDRQFILSSKKLLLSDSGFYLCAWSQGTAFPPRFGEGSWLTVV.

This clonotype came up many times. The chain employs TRBV7-9 and TRBJ2-5; maybe TRBD1 (5 bases). The CDR3 sequence is 17 residues long. V dropped 5 bases and J dropped 4 bases, with 23 bases sitting between them. Germline V gene lookup returns CDR1 SEHNR and CDR2 FQNEAQ (reference sequence). The CDR3 protein is CASSPAVGQGNLETQYF. In DNA form, the CDR3 reads TGTGCCAGCAGCCCAGCTGTTGGGCAGGGCAACTTAGAGACCCAGTACTTC.

This clonotype was picked up many times. The chain combines TRBV6-5 with TRBJ1-4; a weak D match, TRBD1 (5 bases). V was pared by 4 bases and J by 8 bases, with 14 bases between. Germline V gene data show CDR1 as MNHEY and CDR2 as SVGAGI. CDR3 length: 14 residues. The CDR3, as DNA: TGTGCCAGCAGTTCGGGGGTTGTCCCCGAAAAACTGTTTTTT. Translating it yields CASSSGVVPEKLFF.

This clonotype was counted ten times or more. CDR3 DNA sequence: TGTGCCAGCAGGCCGGGACAGCTTATTTGGGGCCCACAAAGCTCCTATAATTCACCCCTCCACTTT. It codes for CASRPGQLIWGPQSSYNSPLHF. This chain connects TRBV6-1 to TRBJ1-6; 7 bases line up with TRBD1. J gave up 0 bases and V 6 bases, and 23 bases lay outside the gene matches. The CDR3 spans 22 residues. The germline gives CDR1 MNHNS, CDR2 SASEGT.

This clonotype was seen many times. The chain couples TRBV19 to TRBJ2-1, with 8 bases fitting TRBD2. Per the germline V gene, CDR1 is LNHDA and CDR2 is SQIVND (reference sequence). Trimming removed 3 bases from V and 7 bases from J; junction bases left unmatched: 29. CDR3 length equals 22 residues. The CDR3 is CASSIWVGYGARGDPFRNEQFF. CDR3 DNA: TGTGCCAGTAGTATCTGGGTCGGGTACGGGGCGCGGGGGGATCCTTTTAGGAATGAGCAGTTCTTC.

This clonotype occurred many times. The genes are TRBV6-1 and TRBJ2-7; a weak D match, TRBD2 (5 bases). V gave up 6 bases and J gave up 1 base, with 19 bases separating them. The CDR3 extends over 16 amino acids. The germline CDR1 and CDR2 sequences are MNHNS and SASEGT. As DNA, the CDR3 is TGTGCCAGCAGCCACATCGGAGGCGTCGCGTCCTACGAGCAGTACTTC. It yields the protein CASSHIGGVASYEQYF.

This clonotype was seen repeatedly, ten times or more. This chain uses TRBV11-1 with TRBJ2-2; possible D gene TRBD2, 7 bases. V lost 3 bases to trimming and J lost 6 bases, with 14 bases between them. The CDR3 is 15 residues long. Looked up from germline, CDR1 is SGHAT and CDR2 is FQDESV (reference sequence). CDR3 region: CASSLRGGAPGELFF. CDR3 bases: TGTGCCAGCAGCTTGAGGGGGGGAGCGCCCGGGGAGCTGTTTTTT.

This clonotype was seen repeatedly, ten times or more. This rearrangement joins TRBV27 to TRBJ2-5, with TRBD1 matching over 7 bases. Germline CDR1 is MNHEY and CDR2 is SMNVEV (reference sequence). The V and J ends lost 0 bases and 5 bases, in that order; junction bases with no gene match: 3. The CDR3 has 14 residues. The chain's CDR3 is CASSLSTGTETQYF. CDR3 nucleotide sequence: TGTGCCAGCAGTTTATCGACAGGGACGGAGACCCAGTACTTC.

This clonotype was recorded at least ten times. The junction differs from germline at one of its ends, possibly a read error. The rearrangement joins TRBV2 to TRBJ2-2; a possible D gene is TRBD2 (6 bases). This CDR3 is 14 amino acids long. CDR1 and CDR2 (germline): SNHLY, FYNNEI. The CDR3 protein is CASYAGPNTGELFF. The CDR3 region has the DNA TGCGCCAGCTACGCGGGGCCCAACACCGGGGAGCTGTTTTTT.

The chain combines TRBV5-1 with TRBJ1-6; the D gene is possibly TRBD1 (6 bases). The germline gives CDR1 SGHRS, CDR2 YFSETQ. V was clipped by 4 bases and J by 7 bases, with 15 bases between them. This CDR3 contains 15 residues. CDR3 coding DNA: TGCGCCAGCAGCCCTGGACAGCTGGGGAATTCACCCCTCCACTTT. Its translation is CASSPGQLGNSPLHF.

This clonotype was detected many times. The rearrangement uses TRBV4-2 and TRBJ2-5; possible D gene TRBD1, 6 bases. V gave up 3 bases and J gave up 4 bases, with 12 bases separating them. The germline gives CDR1 LGHNA, CDR2 YNFKEQ. This CDR3 is 14 amino acids long. CDR3 in DNA: TGTGCCAGCAGCCAGTCTGGGGGCCGAGAGACCCAGTACTTC. Its protein product is CASSQSGGRETQYF.

In its sample, this clonotype was seen many times. This sequence joins TRBV5-6 and TRBJ2-5; the match to TRBD1 covers 9 bases. The CDR3 extends over 15 amino acids. V dropped 4 bases and J dropped 7; count of bases not matched to a gene: 11. Germline lookup yields CDR1 SGHDT and CDR2 YYEEEE. The CDR3 is CASSHGTGWPSTQYF. The CDR3 DNA reads TGTGCCAGCAGCCACGGGACAGGGTGGCCGTCGACCCAGTACTTC.